This T cell receptor beta chain is drawn from a study of molecular identifiers for immune sequencing clone quantification. TCRdb redid the calling of the PCR reads with MiXCR, one entry per CDR3 protein. Of nearly 650,000 distinct CDR3 sequences in the sample, roughly 25% were seen once. CDR3 length equals 15 residues. Germline V gives CDR1 DFQATT, CDR2 SNEGSKA (reference sequence). The ends were cut back, 0 bases at V and 0 bases at J, with 10 bases in the middle. In its sample, this clonotype was seen many times. Sample: naive CD8+ T cells from blood, with Jurkat cell RNA spiked in. Subset defined: FACS-sorted CD8+CD4-CCR7+CD45RA+ naive T cells. The chain has TRBV20-1 and TRBJ2-3; no clear D gene. This TCR came from a human donor in good health. Some libraries in this study had Jurkat cell RNA spiked in. Written as DNA, the CDR3 is TGCAGTGCTAGAGATGTAAGCGAGAGCACAGATACGCAGTATTTT. Residues: CSARDVSESTDTQYF.